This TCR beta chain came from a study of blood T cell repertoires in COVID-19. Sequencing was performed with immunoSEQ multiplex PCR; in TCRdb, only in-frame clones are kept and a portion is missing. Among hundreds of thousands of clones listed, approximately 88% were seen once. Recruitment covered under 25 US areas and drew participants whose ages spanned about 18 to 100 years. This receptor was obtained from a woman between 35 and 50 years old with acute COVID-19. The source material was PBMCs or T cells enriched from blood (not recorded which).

CDR3 loop: CASSLIWTGGSGANVLTF. The CDR3 bases are TGTGCCAGCAGCTTAATCTGGACAGGGGGCTCTGGGGCCAACGTCCTGACTTTC. V and J are TRBV7-9 and TRBJ2-6, with TRBD1 matching over 10 bases. The CDR3 extends over 18 amino acids. The V gene's germline CDR1 is SEHNR and CDR2 FQNEAQ (reference sequence). Germline trimming cut 2 bases from V and 0 bases from J; bases unmatched to any gene: 4.